This T cell receptor beta chain was sequenced in a study of cytotoxic CD8 clonotypes in ibrutinib-treated CLL (dated by TCRdb to the early 2020s). Context from the whole study: The cohort included more than 14 treatment-naive and 11 to 12 relapsed/refractory patients; about 18 were IGHV unmutated. Partial responses were observed in some 24 patients and complete responses in 2; after a median follow-up of around 68 months, remission was maintained in around 14 patients and progression was observed in some twelve. Response samples were obtained after a median of around 11 months of treatment, with a range of roughly 6 to 36 months. On average, each sample yielded about 250,000 productive templates and 94,082 productive rearrangements. Longitudinal samples were available for about 30% of the 86 trial participants. Cryopreserved peripheral blood mononuclear cells were obtained before treatment, at response, and at either sustained remission or disease progression. All remission and progressive disease samples were collected while patients were still receiving ibrutinib. The paper's findings and limits, for the study overall: Baseline clonality was found to be higher than that of age-matched healthy donors and was strongly correlated with circulating CD8+ T-cell counts. Public clonotypes were found to be uncommon and were observed to contract or remain stable during treatment; the increase in clonality was shown to reflect expansion of private clonotypes at ibrutinib response. An increase in clonality was observed at ibrutinib response, with clonality remaining stable during sustained remission and falling back toward baseline at progression. Sustained-remission and progressing patients did not have matched sampling times, and lymph node repertoires were not examined.

The V end loses 2 bases and the J end loses 1 base, and a stretch of 6 bases separates them. Spanning cysteine to phenylalanine, the CDR3 consists of 13 amino acids. Just CDR3 DNA is preserved here, 39 bases in frame from base 1. The germline V gene (reference sequence) provides CDR1 SGHNT and CDR2 YYREEE. As concerns this clone: The antigen this receptor binds is unknown. Base qualities are not provided; no much larger clone lies one nucleotide away.

Reading the label with the study, this specimen's time point is: approximately 2 years on ibrutinib. For TCR beta library preparation, 1.5 to 2 micrograms of genomic DNA were extracted from the cryopreserved PBMCs. Longitudinal blood samples from CLL patients receiving ibrutinib monotherapy were subjected to high-throughput TCR beta sequencing. The patients were enrolled in a single-center, open-label phase 2 trial of ibrutinib monotherapy. A MiSeq instrument was used for deep resolution sequencing, which targeted depths ranging from 1 in 1 million up to 1 in 200,000 T cells, with coverage averaging 10x for each clonotype. The immunoSEQ hsTCRB Kit was used to generate TCR beta libraries. The source study handled its data this way. ImmunoSEQ Data Assistant and ImmunoSEQ Analyzer were used for data analysis, and V, D and J genes were assigned according to IMGT definitions. Clonality, with values ranging from 0 to 1, was calculated as one minus the normalized Shannon entropy of productive rearrangement frequencies. Public clonotype analysis was restricted to overrepresented clonotypes comprising at least 0.05% of each patient's repertoire. Repertoires from some twelve age-matched healthy donors in immuneACCESS were used as clonality controls. Entries here come from immuneACCESS through TCRdb and include only in-frame sequences with V and J called. Some clones fail to appear in such tables; in the studies checked, an unresolved V gene covers under half of the shortfall, and the cause of the remainder is unknown. D and trimming were read from the DNA, whereas the V and J calls and clone size are those reported in that table. This sample has 130,000 or so clones in its table, and approximately 85% of those were observed once. In total, the top ten clones hold under 2.5% of the sample.

This receptor was taken from a human donor with chronic lymphocytic leukemia. This specimen consisted of PBMCs, obtained after 24 months of ibrutinib treatment. This sequence uses TRBV5-4 and TRBJ1-1; there is no confident call for the D gene. The nucleotides read TGTGCCAGCAGCTTTCAAGAGAACACTGAAGCTTTCTTT. It encodes CASSFQENTEAFF.